The 3 T cell receptor beta chains listed next were all sequenced from one sample in a study of blood T cell repertoires in COVID-19. Method: immunoSEQ multiplex PCR; TCRdb's copy keeps in-frame clones and lacks some. The sample has some 70,000 clones, 75% to 90% seen once. The sequencing sample was made of peripheral blood. The source is a man between 50 and 59 years old with COVID-19, enrolled during active disease.

The rearrangement links TRBV29-1 to TRBJ2-1; 7 nucleotides agree with TRBD1. The CDR3 has 12 amino acids. Germline lookup yields CDR1 SQVTM and CDR2 ANQGSEA. V shed 4 bases, J shed 9 bases, and the junction held 6 bases outside the gene matches. DNA for the CDR3: TGCAGCGTTGGGCAGGGGGTTGGTGAGCAGTTCTTC. This gives the protein CSVGQGVGEQFF.

V is TRBV25-1 and J is TRBJ1-6, with 9 bases that match TRBD1. This CDR3 comprises 14 residues. After removal of 6 bases from V and 8 bases from J, the junction contained 5 bases not matched to a gene. In germline, CDR1 is MGHDK, CDR2 SYGVNS. CDR3: CASRGTGRYSPLHF. CDR3 bases: TGTGCCAGCAGGGGGACAGGGAGGTATTCACCCCTCCACTTT.

The V gene is TRBV7-2, the J gene TRBJ2-1; 12 nucleotides align to TRBD1. The CDR3 has 15 amino acids. Unmatched junction bases numbered 11, after V lost 8 bases and J lost 9 bases. The germline V gene encodes CDR1 SGHTA and CDR2 FQGNSA. CDR3 sequence: CASSTRDRGPFEQFF. The CDR3 coding sequence is TGTGCCAGCTCTACCCGGGACAGGGGGCCTTTTGAGCAGTTCTTC.